These 14 T cell receptor beta chains originate from one sample sequenced in a study of regulatory T cells in long-lasting Graves disease. Time point given: newly diagnosed GD, antithyroid drugs for less than 3 months. There was RNA extracted from PBMCs, and the TCR library was made from it. Through Arm-PCR of CDR3 regions and iRepertoire HTBI primers, TCR beta libraries were built. Via MiXCR, TCRdb re-called the multiplex PCR reads, giving one row per CDR3 protein. Altogether 250,000 to 400,000 distinct CDR3 sequences are present, about 18% being singletons, with the ten largest covering 35% to 45%. The starting material was peripheral blood mononuclear cells (PBMCs), obtained at new diagnosis, from a patient treated with antithyroid drugs. Receptor source: a female donor with Graves disease.

The chain is built from TRBV20-1 and TRBJ2-7, with D unresolved. Germline loops: CDR1 DFQATT, CDR2 SNEGSKA (reference sequence). The V end lost 5 bases, the J end lost 2 bases, and 19 bases lay between the germline ends. CDR3 size: 15 residues. The CDR3 is CSASPHSAGPYEQYF. The CDR3, as DNA: TGCAGTGCTTCCCCCCACAGCGCTGGCCCCTACGAGCAGTACTTC.

This clonotype was detected many times. This chain joins TRBV20-1 and TRBJ2-3; a weak D match, TRBD1 (5 bases). Germline CDR1 is DFQATT and CDR2 is SNEGSKA (reference sequence). This CDR3 is 15 amino acids long. The germline V and J ends were trimmed by 0 bases and 2 bases, with 12 bases remaining between them. CDR3 sequence reads: CSARDSAQDTDTQYF. The CDR3 coding sequence is TGCAGTGCTAGAGATTCGGCACAGGACACAGATACGCAGTATTTT.

This clonotype has only a few counts. The J gene is TRBJ2-1, the V gene TRBV6-9; no clear D gene. This CDR3 has 12 residues. The V end lost 3 bases, the J end lost 6 bases, and 6 bases lay between the germline ends. CDR1 MNHGY and CDR2 SVAAGI come from the germline V gene. The chain's CDR3 is CASSYYTNEQFF. CDR3 nucleotide sequence: TGTGCCAGCAGTTACTACACCAATGAGCAGTTCTTC.

The rearrangement links TRBV2 to TRBJ2-2; D is ambiguous. V was cut by 6 bases and J by 1 base, with 9 bases left in between. The CDR3 runs to 14 residues. CDR1 is SNHLY and CDR2 is FYNNEI in the germline V gene. CDR3 DNA: TGTGCCAGCAGGGGTCCAGTGAACACCGGGGAGCTGTTTTTT. Amino acid sequence: CASRGPVNTGELFF.

This clonotype was counted a single time. The rearrangement joins TRBV28 to TRBJ2-2; no reliable D call. The CDR3 sequence is 14 residues long. V was trimmed by 6 bases and J by 4 bases, leaving 12 bases between them. Per germline, CDR1 MDHEN and CDR2 SYDVKM. The CDR3 DNA reads as TGTGCCAGCAGCTCCCCAGCCGGCACCGGGGAGCTGTTTTTT. Translated: CASSSPAGTGELFF.

This sequence joins TRBV29-1 and TRBJ2-7; D possibly uses TRBD1 or TRBD2 (6 bases each). The CDR3 length is 14 residues. Germline assignment: CDR1 SQVTM and CDR2 ANQGSEA. V was clipped by 4 bases and J by 2 bases, with 15 bases between them. CDR3 sequence: CSVVGAGTAYEQYF. CDR3 DNA sequence: TGCAGCGTTGTGGGGGCGGGAACTGCCTACGAGCAGTACTTC.

In this sample, this clonotype turned up many times. V usage is TRBV12-3 or TRBV12-4 and J usage is TRBJ2-7; D is tentatively TRBD1 or TRBD2 (6 bases each). V was cut by 9 bases and J by 1 base, with 16 bases left in between. The CDR3 contains 14 residues. This chain's CDR3 is CASQERGASYEQYF. The CDR3 DNA is TGTGCCAGTCAAGAGAGGGGGGCTTCCTACGAGCAGTACTTC.

This clonotype came up once. This rearrangement joins TRBV6-5 to TRBJ1-5; possible D gene TRBD1, 6 bases. Germline CDR1 reads MNHEY; CDR2 reads SVGAGI. This CDR3 has 15 amino acids. V lost 0 bases and J lost 5, with 11 bases in between. CDR3 coding DNA: TGTGCCAGCAGTTACTCGAAACAGGGTCATCAGCCCCAGCATTTT. It specifies CASSYSKQGHQPQHF.

This clonotype counts as medium-sized. This chain uses TRBV9 with TRBJ2-1, with TRBD1 matching 8 bases. CDR1 is SGDLS and CDR2 is YYNGEE in the germline V gene. The CDR3 sequence is 15 residues long. V dropped 3 bases and J dropped 3; count of bases not matched to a gene: 5. CDR3 bases: TGTGCCAGCAGCGGTCAGGGGGCGAACTACAATGAGCAGTTCTTC. This gives the protein CASSGQGANYNEQFF.

Comments on this clonotype: A read error is likely here: a far larger clone is one base away. J is TRBJ2-5 and V is TRBV7-2; TRBD2 might be the D (6 bases). The CDR3 consists of 15 residues. In germline, CDR1 is SGHTA, CDR2 FQGNSA. V dropped 4 bases and J dropped 1 base, with 13 bases sitting between them. The CDR3 nucleotides read TGTGCCAGCAGCTCCCGTCTAGCGATCCAAGAGACCCAGTACTTC. This sequence encodes CASSSRLAIQETQYF.

This clonotype came up many times. The gene calls are TRBV2 and TRBJ2-1; 10 bases map to TRBD2. After removal of 3 bases from V and 9 bases from J, the junction contained 5 bases not matched to a gene. The germline V gene has CDR1 SNHLY and CDR2 FYNNEI. The CDR3 extends over 14 amino acids. CDR3 nucleotides: TGTGCCAGCAGTGACCTAGCGGGAGATAGTGAGCAGTTCTTC. It codes for CASSDLAGDSEQFF.

This clonotype was seen many times. The rearrangement links TRBV12-3 or TRBV12-4 to TRBJ2-7; D unclear. Trimming removed 7 bases at V and 3 bases at J, with 13 bases between. This CDR3 comprises 13 residues. The CDR3 DNA follows: TGTGCCAGCAACCCACTTACCAGCTACGAGCAGTACTTC. It is translated as CASNPLTSYEQYF.

This clonotype was counted between two and nine times. In DNA, the CDR3 is TGTGCCACCAGTGGAAGATTAGCGGGAGCAGCCGGGGAGCTGTTTTTT. Its protein is CATSGRLAGAAGELFF. The chain uses TRBV24-1 and TRBJ2-2; 9 nucleotides line up with TRBD2. V shed 5 bases, J shed 6 bases, and the junction held 9 bases outside the gene matches. The germline V gene encodes CDR1 KGHDR and CDR2 SFDVKD. This CDR3 has 16 amino acids.

In its sample, this clonotype was seen many times. The chain couples TRBV15 to TRBJ2-1; D possibly corresponds to TRBD1 (8 bases). This CDR3 has 16 residues. V was shortened by 1 base and J by 5 bases, with 15 bases between the two germline ends. Germline V gene lookup returns CDR1 LNHNV and CDR2 YYDKDF (reference sequence). CDR3 region: CATSRVGQGGNNEQFF. The CDR3 DNA reads TGTGCCACCAGCAGAGTCGGACAGGGAGGGAACAATGAGCAGTTCTTC.